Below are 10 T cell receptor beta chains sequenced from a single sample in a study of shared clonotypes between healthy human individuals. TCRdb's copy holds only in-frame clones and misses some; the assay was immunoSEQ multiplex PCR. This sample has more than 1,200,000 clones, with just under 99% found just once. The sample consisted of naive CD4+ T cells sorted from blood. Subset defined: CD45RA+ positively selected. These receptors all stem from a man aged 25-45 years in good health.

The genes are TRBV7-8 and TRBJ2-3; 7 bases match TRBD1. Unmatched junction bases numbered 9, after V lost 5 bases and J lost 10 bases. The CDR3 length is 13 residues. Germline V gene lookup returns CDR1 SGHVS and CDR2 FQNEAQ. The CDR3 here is CASSRSTGVAQYF. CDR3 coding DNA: TGTGCCAGCAGCCGTTCTACAGGGGTTGCGCAGTATTTT.

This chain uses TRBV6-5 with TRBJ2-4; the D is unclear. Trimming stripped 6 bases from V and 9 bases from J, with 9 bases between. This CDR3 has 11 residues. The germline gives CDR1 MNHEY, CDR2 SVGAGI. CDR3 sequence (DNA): TGTGCCAGCAGCATTTCGGGCATTCAGTACTTC. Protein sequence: CASSISGIQYF.

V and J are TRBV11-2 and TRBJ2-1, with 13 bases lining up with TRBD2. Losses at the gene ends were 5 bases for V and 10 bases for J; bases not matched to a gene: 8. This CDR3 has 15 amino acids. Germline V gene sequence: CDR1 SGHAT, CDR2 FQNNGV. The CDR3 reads CASSPTSGRAGEQFF. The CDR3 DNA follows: TGTGCCAGCAGCCCTACTAGCGGGAGGGCCGGGGAGCAGTTCTTC.

CDR3 DNA: TGTGCCAGCAGCTTAGGATCAGGTAACACTGAAGCTTTCTTT. Encoded protein: CASSLGSGNTEAFF. This chain joins TRBV11-2 and TRBJ1-1, with D hard to call. Germline-derived CDR1 and CDR2 are SGHAT and FQNNGV. V was trimmed by 1 base and J by 2 bases, leaving 8 bases between them. The CDR3 has 14 amino acids. Filled out from reference TRBV11-2 and TRBJ1-1, the complete variable domain reads EAGVAQSPRYKIIEKRQSVAFWCNPISGHATLYWYQQILGQGPKLLIQFQNNGVVDDSQLPKDRFSAERLKGVDSTLKIQPAKLEDSAVYLCASSLGSGNTEAFFGQGTRLTVV.

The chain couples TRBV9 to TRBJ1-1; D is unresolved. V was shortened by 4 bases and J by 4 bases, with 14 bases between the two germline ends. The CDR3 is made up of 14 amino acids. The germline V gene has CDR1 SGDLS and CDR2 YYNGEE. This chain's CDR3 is CASSRQRLGTEAFF. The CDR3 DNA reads TGTGCCAGCAGCCGGCAACGTCTGGGCACTGAAGCTTTCTTT.

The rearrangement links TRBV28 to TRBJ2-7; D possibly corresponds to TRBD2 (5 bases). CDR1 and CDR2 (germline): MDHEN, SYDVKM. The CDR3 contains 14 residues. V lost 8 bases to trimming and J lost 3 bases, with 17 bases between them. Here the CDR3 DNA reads TGTGCCAGCGAACCCCGCGGGCTGAACTACGAGCAGTACTTC. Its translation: CASEPRGLNYEQYF. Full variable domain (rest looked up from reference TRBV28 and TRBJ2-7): DVKVTQSSRYLVKRTGEKVFLECVQDMDHENMFWYRQDPGLGLRLIYFSYDVKMKEKGDIPEGYSVSREKKERFSLILESASTNQTSMYLCASEPRGLNYEQYFGPGTRLTVT.

This CDR3 reads CASSPGPLVTGEYF. In DNA form, the CDR3 reads TGTGCCAGCAGTCCCGGCCCTTTGGTTACGGGGGAGTACTTC. V gene TRBV28 combines with J gene TRBJ2-7; D may be TRBD2 (6 bases). Germline assignment: CDR1 MDHEN and CDR2 SYDVKM. The V end was cut by 5 bases, the J end by 11 bases, with 22 bases between. The CDR3 covers 14 residues.

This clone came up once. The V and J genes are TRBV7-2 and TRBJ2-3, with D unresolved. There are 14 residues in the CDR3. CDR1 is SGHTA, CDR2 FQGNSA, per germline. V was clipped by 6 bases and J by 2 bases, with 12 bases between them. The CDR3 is CASSFWGNTDTQYF. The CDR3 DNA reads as TGTGCCAGCAGTTTCTGGGGAAACACAGATACGCAGTATTTT.

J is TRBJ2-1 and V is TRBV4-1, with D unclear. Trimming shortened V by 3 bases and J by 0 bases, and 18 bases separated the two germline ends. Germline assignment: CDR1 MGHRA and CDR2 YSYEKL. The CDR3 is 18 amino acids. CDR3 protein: CASSQDPIAAFSYNEQFF. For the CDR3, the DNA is TGCGCCAGCAGCCAGGACCCCATCGCGGCCTTCTCCTACAATGAGCAGTTCTTC.

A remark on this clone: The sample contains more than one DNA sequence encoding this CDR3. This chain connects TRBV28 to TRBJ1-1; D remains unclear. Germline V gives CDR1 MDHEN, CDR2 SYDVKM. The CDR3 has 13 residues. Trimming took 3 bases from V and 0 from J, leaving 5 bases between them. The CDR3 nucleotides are TGTGCCAGCAGTTTTTCGATGAACACTGAAGCTTTCTTT. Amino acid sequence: CASSFSMNTEAFF.